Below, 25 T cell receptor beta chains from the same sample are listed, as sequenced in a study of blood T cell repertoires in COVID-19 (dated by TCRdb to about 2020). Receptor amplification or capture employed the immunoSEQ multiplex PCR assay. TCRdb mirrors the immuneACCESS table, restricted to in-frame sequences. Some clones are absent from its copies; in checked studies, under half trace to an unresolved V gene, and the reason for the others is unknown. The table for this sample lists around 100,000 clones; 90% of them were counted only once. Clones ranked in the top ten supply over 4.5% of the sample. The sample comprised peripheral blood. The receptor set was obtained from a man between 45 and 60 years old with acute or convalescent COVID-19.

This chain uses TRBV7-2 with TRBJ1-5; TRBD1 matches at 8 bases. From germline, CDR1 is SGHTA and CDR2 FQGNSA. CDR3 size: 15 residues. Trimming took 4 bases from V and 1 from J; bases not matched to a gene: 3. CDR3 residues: CASSSTGGSNQPQHF. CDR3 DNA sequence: TGTGCCAGCAGCTCCACAGGGGGGAGCAATCAGCCCCAGCATTTT.

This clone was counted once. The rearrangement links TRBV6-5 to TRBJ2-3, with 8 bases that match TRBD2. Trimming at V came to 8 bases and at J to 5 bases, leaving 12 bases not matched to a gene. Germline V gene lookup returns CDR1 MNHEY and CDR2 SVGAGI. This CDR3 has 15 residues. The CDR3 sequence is CASATSGTSRDTQYF. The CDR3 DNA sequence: TGTGCCAGCGCGACCTCCGGGACTAGTCGAGATACGCAGTATTTT.

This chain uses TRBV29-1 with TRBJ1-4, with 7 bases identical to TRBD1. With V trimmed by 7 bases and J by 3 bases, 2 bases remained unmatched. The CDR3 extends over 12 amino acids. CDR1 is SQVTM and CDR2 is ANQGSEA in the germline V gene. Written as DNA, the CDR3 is TGCAGCGGACAGGGCCCTAATGAAAAACTGTTTTTT. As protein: CSGQGPNEKLFF. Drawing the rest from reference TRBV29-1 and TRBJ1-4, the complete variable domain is SAVISQKPSRDICQRGTSLTIQCQVDSQVTMMFWYRQQPGQSLTLIATANQGSEATYESGFVIDKFPISRPNLTFSTLTVSNMSPEDSSIYLCSGQGPNEKLFFGSGTQLSVL.

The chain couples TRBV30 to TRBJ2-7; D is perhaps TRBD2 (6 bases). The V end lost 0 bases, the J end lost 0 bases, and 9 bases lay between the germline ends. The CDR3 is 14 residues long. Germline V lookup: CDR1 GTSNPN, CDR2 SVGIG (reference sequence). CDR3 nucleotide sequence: TGTGCCTGGAGTGTGGGACTTACCTCCTACGAGCAGTACTTC. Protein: CAWSVGLTSYEQYF.

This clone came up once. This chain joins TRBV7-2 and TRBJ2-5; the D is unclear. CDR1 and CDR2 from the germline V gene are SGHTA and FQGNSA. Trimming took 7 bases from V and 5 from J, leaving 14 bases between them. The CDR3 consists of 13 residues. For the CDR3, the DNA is TGTGCCAGCACCGTCGCACCCGGTGAGACCCAGTACTTC. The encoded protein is CASTVAPGETQYF.

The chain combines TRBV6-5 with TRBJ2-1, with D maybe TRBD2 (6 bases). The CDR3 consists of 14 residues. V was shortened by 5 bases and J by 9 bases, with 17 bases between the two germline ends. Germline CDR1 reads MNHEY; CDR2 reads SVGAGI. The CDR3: CASSPPTSGGEQFF. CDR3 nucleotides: TGTGCCAGCAGTCCACCGACTAGTGGGGGTGAGCAGTTCTTC.

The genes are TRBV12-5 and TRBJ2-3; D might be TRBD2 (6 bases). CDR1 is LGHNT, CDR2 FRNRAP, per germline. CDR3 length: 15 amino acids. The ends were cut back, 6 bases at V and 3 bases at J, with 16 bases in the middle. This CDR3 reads CASGNPEGLTDTQYF. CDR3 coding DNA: TGTGCTAGTGGGAACCCGGAGGGCTTGACAGATACGCAGTATTTT.

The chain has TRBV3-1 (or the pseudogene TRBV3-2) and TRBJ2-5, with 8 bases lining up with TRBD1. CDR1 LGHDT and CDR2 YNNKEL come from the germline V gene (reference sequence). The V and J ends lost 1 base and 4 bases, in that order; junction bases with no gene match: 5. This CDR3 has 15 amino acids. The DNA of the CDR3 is TGTGCCAGCAGCCAAGGGTGGACAGGGAGAGAGACCCAGTACTTC. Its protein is CASSQGWTGRETQYF.

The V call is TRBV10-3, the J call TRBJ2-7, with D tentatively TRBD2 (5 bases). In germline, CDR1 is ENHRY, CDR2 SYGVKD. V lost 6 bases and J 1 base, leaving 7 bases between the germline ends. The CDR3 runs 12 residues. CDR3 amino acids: CAIRAASYEQYF. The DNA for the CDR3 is TGTGCCATCAGAGCGGCTTCCTACGAGCAGTACTTC.

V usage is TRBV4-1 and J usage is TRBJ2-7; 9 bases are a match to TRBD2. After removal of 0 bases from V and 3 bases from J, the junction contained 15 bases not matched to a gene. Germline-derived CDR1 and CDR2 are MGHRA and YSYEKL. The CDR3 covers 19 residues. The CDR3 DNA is TGCGCCAGCAGCCAAGACGCACTAGCGGGCAGATTACCCGTCTACGAGCAGTACTTC. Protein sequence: CASSQDALAGRLPVYEQYF.

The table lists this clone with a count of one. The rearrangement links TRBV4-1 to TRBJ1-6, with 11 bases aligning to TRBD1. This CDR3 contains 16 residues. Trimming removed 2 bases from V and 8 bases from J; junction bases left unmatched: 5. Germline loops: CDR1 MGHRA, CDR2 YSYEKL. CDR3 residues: CASSQLPGQGDSPLHF. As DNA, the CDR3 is TGCGCCAGCAGCCAACTTCCGGGACAGGGGGATTCACCCCTCCACTTT.

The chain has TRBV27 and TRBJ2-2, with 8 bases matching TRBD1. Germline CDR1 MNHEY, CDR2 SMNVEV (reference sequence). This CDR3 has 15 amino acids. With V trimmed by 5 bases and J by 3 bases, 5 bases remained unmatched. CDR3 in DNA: TGTGCCAGCAGTCCGACAGGGGCGTACACCGGGGAGCTGTTTTTT. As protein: CASSPTGAYTGELFF.

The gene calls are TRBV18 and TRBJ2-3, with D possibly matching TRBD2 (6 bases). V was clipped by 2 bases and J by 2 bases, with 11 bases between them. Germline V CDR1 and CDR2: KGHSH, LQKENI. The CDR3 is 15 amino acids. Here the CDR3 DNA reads TGTGCCAGCTCACCATCCCCTAGCGCCACAGATACGCAGTATTTT. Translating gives CASSPSPSATDTQYF.

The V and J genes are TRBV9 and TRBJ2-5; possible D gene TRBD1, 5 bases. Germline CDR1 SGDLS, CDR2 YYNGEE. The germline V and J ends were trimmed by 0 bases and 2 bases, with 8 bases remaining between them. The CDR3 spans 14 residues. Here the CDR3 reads CASSVDGAQETQYF. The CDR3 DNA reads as TGTGCCAGCAGCGTAGATGGGGCACAAGAGACCCAGTACTTC. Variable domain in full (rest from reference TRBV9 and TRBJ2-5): DSGVTQTPKHLITATGQRVTLRCSPRSGDLSVYWYQQSLDQGLQFLIQYYNGEERAKGNILERFSAQQFPDLHSELNLSSLELGDSALYFCASSVDGAQETQYFGPGTRLLVL.

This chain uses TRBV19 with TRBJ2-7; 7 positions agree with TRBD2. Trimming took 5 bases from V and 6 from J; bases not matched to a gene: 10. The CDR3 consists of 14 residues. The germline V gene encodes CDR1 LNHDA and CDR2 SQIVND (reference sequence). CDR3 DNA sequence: TGTGCCAGTAGTTCAGGGAGGGGTAGTCTCGAGCAGTACTTC. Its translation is CASSSGRGSLEQYF.

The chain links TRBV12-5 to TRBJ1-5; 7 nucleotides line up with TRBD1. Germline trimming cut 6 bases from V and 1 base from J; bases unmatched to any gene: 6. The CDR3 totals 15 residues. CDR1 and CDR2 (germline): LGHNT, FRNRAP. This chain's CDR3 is CASGLGGASNQPQHF. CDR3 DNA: TGTGCTAGTGGCCTAGGGGGCGCGAGCAATCAGCCCCAGCATTTT.

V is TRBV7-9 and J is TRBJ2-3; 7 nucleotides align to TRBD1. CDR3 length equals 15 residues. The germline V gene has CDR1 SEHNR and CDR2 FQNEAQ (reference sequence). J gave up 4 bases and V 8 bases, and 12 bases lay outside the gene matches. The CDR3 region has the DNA TGTGCCAGCCATGTTGCACAGGGGTCCGCAGATACGCAGTATTTT. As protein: CASHVAQGSADTQYF.

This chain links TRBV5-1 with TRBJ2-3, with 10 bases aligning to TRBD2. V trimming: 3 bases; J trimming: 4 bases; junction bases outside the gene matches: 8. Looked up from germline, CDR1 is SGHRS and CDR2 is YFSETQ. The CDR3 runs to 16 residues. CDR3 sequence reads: CASSSGELAGPDTQYF. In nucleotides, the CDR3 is TGCGCCAGCAGCTCCGGTGAACTAGCGGGACCAGATACGCAGTATTTT.

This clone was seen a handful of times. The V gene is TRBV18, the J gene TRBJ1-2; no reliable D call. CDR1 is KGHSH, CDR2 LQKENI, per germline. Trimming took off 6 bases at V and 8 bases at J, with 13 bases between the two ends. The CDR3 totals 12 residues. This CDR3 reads CASSLGLLGYTF. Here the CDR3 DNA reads TGTGCCAGCTCTCTGGGCCTCCTCGGCTACACCTTC.

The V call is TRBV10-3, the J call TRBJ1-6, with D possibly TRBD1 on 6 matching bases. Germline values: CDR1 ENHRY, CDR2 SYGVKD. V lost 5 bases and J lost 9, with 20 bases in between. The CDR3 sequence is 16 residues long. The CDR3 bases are TGTGCCATCAGTCTACAACAGGGTGGGTCTAGTTCACCCCTCCACTTT. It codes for CAISLQQGGSSSPLHF.

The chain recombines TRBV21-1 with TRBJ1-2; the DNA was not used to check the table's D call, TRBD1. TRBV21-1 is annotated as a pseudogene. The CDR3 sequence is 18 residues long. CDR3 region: CASSQLSRQGKFRYGYTF. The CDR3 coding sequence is TGTGCCAGCAGCCAACTGAGTCGACAGGGGAAGTTTCGCTATGGCTACACCTTC.

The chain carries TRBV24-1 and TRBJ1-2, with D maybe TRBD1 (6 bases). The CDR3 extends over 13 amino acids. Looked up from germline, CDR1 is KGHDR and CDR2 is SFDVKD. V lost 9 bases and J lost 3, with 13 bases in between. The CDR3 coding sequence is TGTGCCACCTGGGGGGGCGCGGACTATGGCTACACCTTC. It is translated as CATWGGADYGYTF.

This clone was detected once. The CDR3 spells CAWDRVGETQYF. The DNA of the CDR3 is TGTGCCTGGGACAGGGTCGGGGAGACCCAGTACTTC. The J gene is TRBJ2-5, the V gene TRBV30; 7 bases fit TRBD1. With 5 bases clipped from V and 5 bases from J, the junction kept 5 bases outside the gene matches. The germline CDR1 and CDR2 sequences are GTSNPN and SVGIG (reference sequence). The CDR3 is 12 amino acids. The full variable domain, rest sourced from reference TRBV30 and TRBJ2-5, is SQTIHQWPATLVQPVGSPLSLECTVEGTSNPNLYWYRQAAGRGLQLLFYSVGIGQISSEVPQNLSASRPQDRQFILSSKKLLLSDSGFYLCAWDRVGETQYFGPGTRLLVL.

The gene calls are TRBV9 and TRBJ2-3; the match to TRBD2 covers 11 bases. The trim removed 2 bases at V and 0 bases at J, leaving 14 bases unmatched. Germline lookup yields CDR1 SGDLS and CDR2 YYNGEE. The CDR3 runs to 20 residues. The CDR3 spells CASSVNLNSGRVASTDTQYF. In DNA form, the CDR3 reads TGTGCCAGCAGCGTTAACCTGAATAGCGGGAGGGTGGCTAGCACAGATACGCAGTATTTT.

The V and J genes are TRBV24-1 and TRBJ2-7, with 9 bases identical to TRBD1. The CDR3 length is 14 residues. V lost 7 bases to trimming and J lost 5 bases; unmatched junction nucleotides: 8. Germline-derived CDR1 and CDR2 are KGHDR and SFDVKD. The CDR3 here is CATRAGTGSNEQYF. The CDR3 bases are TGTGCCACCAGGGCCGGGACAGGGTCTAACGAGCAGTACTTC.